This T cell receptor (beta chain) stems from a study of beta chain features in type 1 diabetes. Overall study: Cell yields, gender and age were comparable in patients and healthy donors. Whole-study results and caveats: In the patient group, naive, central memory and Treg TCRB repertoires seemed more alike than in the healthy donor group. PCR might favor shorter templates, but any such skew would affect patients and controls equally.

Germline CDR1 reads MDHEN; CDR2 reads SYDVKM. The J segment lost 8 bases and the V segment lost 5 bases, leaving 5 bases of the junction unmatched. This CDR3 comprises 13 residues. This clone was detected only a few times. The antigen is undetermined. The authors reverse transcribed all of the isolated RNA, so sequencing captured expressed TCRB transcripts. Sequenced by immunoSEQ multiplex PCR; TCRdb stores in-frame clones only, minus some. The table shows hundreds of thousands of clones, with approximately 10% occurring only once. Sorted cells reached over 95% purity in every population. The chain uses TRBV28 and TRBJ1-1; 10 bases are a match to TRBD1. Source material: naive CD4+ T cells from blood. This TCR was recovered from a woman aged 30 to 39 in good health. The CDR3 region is CASSPGTGDEAFF. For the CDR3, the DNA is TGTGCCAGCAGTCCCGGGACAGGGGACGAAGCTTTCTTT. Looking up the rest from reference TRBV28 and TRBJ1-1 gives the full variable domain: DVKVTQSSRYLVKRTGEKVFLECVQDMDHENMFWYRQDPGLGLRLIYFSYDVKMKEKGDIPEGYSVSREKKERFSLILESASTNQTSMYLCASSPGTGDEAFFGQGTRLTVV.